Each of the 30 T cell receptor beta chains below was sequenced from the same sample in a study of T cells in Graves' hyperthyroidism and ophthalmopathy. TCR beta CDR3 regions were amplified from RNA transcripts. Carried out on the TCR CDR3, a first-round RT-PCR used the HTBI primer set. TCRdb used MiXCR to reprocess the multiplex PCR reads, holding one entry per CDR3 protein. The data contain hundreds of thousands of distinct CDR3 sequences, roughly 37% of them singletons. Sequencing input: blood. The receptor source for this set is a man aged 18 to 35 with Graves' hyperthyroidism.

This clonotype was seen more than once but under ten times. CDR3 sequence: CASAGTLNTEAFF. Written as DNA, the CDR3 is TGCGCCAGCGCAGGGACACTGAACACTGAAGCTTTCTTT. The rearrangement joins TRBV4-1 to TRBJ1-1; D may be TRBD1 (6 bases). Germline values: CDR1 MGHRA, CDR2 YSYEKL. The CDR3 consists of 13 residues. Trimming removed 8 bases from V and 0 bases from J, with 10 bases in between.

This clonotype turned up a few times. V and J are TRBV7-8 and TRBJ1-5; TRBD1 aligns across 7 bases. Germline values: CDR1 SGHVS, CDR2 FQNEAQ. The V and J ends lost 4 bases and 1 base, in that order; junction bases with no gene match: 4. CDR3 size: 15 residues. The CDR3 loop is CASSSWDRSNQPQHF. In DNA form, the CDR3 reads TGTGCCAGCAGCTCCTGGGACAGAAGCAATCAGCCCCAGCATTTT.

This clonotype was counted at least ten times. V usage is TRBV7-9 and J usage is TRBJ2-2, with D hard to call. Germline CDR1 is SEHNR and CDR2 is FQNEAQ (reference sequence). The ends were cut back, 5 bases at V and 6 bases at J, with 4 bases in the middle. The CDR3 sequence is 11 residues long. This CDR3 is CASSQAGELFF. Here the CDR3 DNA reads TGTGCCAGCAGCCAAGCCGGGGAGCTGTTTTTT.

J is TRBJ1-1 and V is TRBV7-9, with D uncertain. The ends were cut back, 1 base at V and 3 bases at J, with 15 bases in the middle. Germline V gene data show CDR1 as SEHNR and CDR2 as FQNEAQ (reference sequence). The CDR3 runs to 16 residues. In DNA form, the CDR3 reads TGTGCCAGCAGCTTAGGCGCCCTAGCGGGGTACACTGAAGCTTTCTTT. This gives the protein CASSLGALAGYTEAFF.

The rearrangement uses TRBV4-1 and TRBJ1-1; the D is unclear. This CDR3 is 14 amino acids long. Trimming shortened V by 4 bases and J by 3 bases, and 12 bases separated the two germline ends. Germline V gene sequence: CDR1 MGHRA, CDR2 YSYEKL. CDR3 DNA: TGCGCCAGCAGCCGAAACCCCGGGGACACTGAAGCTTTCTTT. This encodes CASSRNPGDTEAFF.

Ten or more counts support this clonotype. CDR3 coding DNA: TGTGCCACCAGGGAAAGGAGCAACACCGGGGAGCTGTTTTTT. Its translation is CATRERSNTGELFF. This chain connects TRBV24-1 to TRBJ2-2; no clear D. The V end lost 7 bases, the J end lost 2 bases, and 10 bases lay between the germline ends. Germline V gene data show CDR1 as KGHDR and CDR2 as SFDVKD. The CDR3 loop spans 14 amino acids.

This clonotype was recorded many times. The chain links TRBV2 to TRBJ1-1, with 9 nucleotides matching TRBD1. The V and J ends lost 3 bases and 4 bases, in that order; junction bases with no gene match: 3. The CDR3 runs 14 residues. Germline loops: CDR1 SNHLY, CDR2 FYNNEI. The CDR3 region is CASSDTGGVTEAFF. Here the CDR3 DNA reads TGTGCCAGCAGTGATACAGGGGGCGTCACTGAAGCTTTCTTT.

The table lists this clonotype with many counts. The chain uses TRBV5-1 and TRBJ2-7; D ambiguous. CDR1 and CDR2 from the germline V gene are SGHRS and YFSETQ. V dropped 0 bases and J dropped 4 bases, with 8 bases sitting between them. This CDR3 is 13 amino acids long. The CDR3 region is CASSLGARYEQYF. CDR3 DNA sequence: TGCGCCAGCAGCTTGGGGGCGAGGTACGAGCAGTACTTC. Based on the CDR3 plus reference TRBV5-1 and TRBJ2-7, the full variable domain is KAGVTQTPRYLIKTRGQQVTLSCSPISGHRSVSWYQQTPGQGLQFLFEYFSETQRNKGNFPGRFSGRQFSNSRSEMNVSTLELGDSALYLCASSLGARYEQYFGPGTRLTVT.

This clonotype has a count of ten or more. The genes are TRBV7-2 and TRBJ1-5, with TRBD1 matching 7 bases. The trim removed 5 bases at V and 3 bases at J, leaving 7 bases unmatched. The CDR3 is 15 amino acids. Germline lookup yields CDR1 SGHTA and CDR2 FQGNSA. The CDR3 DNA reads TGTGCCAGCAGCGATATGGGGACAGTCAATCAGCCCCAGCATTTT. It yields the protein CASSDMGTVNQPQHF.

As for this clonotype: A much more abundant neighbour one base away suggests this may be a read error. The chain employs TRBV6-1 and TRBJ1-6, with 7 nucleotides matching TRBD1. Germline lookup yields CDR1 MNHNS and CDR2 SASEGT. The CDR3 sequence is 15 residues long. The CDR3 coding sequence is TGTGCCAGCAGTGCTCGACAGGGAAGGAAGTCACCCCTCCGCTTT. Protein product: CASSARQGRKSPLRF.

J is TRBJ2-7 and V is TRBV15; D is ambiguous. Trimming left V 1 base short and J 7 bases short, with 11 bases between. CDR1 is LNHNV, CDR2 YYDKDF, per germline (reference sequence). The CDR3 is made up of 13 amino acids. The CDR3 spells CATSRVSGEEQYF. In DNA, the CDR3 is TGTGCCACCAGCAGAGTCTCTGGAGAGGAGCAGTACTTC. Combining the CDR3 with reference TRBV15 and TRBJ2-7 gives the whole variable domain DAMVIQNPRYQVTQFGKPVTLSCSQTLNHNVMYWYQQKSSQAPKLLFHYYDKDFNNEADTPDNFQSRRPNTSFCFLDIRSPGLGDTAMYLCATSRVSGEEQYFGPGTRLTVT.

Of note for this clonotype: One base away lies a much larger clone, so this may be a sequencing read error. The V gene is TRBV14, the J gene TRBJ1-1, with D unclear. CDR1 is SGHDN, CDR2 FVKESK, per germline. The CDR3 covers 14 residues. CDR3 amino acids: CASSQSVGNAEAFF. The CDR3 coding sequence is TGTGCCAGCAGCCAATCCGTTGGGAACGCTGAAGCTTTCTTT.

The chain links TRBV7-2 to TRBJ2-5; unclear D gene. In germline, CDR1 is SGHTA, CDR2 FQGNSA. Trimming shortened V by 4 bases and J by 4 bases, and 10 bases separated the two germline ends. The CDR3 sequence is 13 residues long. CDR3 residues: CASSSDLLETQYF. The DNA for the CDR3 is TGTGCCAGCAGCTCGGATCTACTAGAGACCCAGTACTTC.

The chain uses TRBV7-2 and TRBJ2-7; TRBD2 aligns across 7 bases. The germline V gene encodes CDR1 SGHTA and CDR2 FQGNSA. V shed 0 bases and J 5 bases; nucleotides not matched to a gene: 4. CDR3 size: 14 residues. CDR3 amino acids: CASSLAGGTDEQYF. CDR3 DNA sequence: TGTGCCAGCAGCTTAGCCGGGGGGACGGACGAGCAGTACTTC.

This clonotype was recorded at least ten times. V gene TRBV2 combines with J gene TRBJ2-2; the D gene is possibly TRBD1 (6 bases). There are 14 residues in the CDR3. The V gene lost 6 bases and the J gene lost 4 bases, with 12 bases spanning the gap. The germline gives CDR1 SNHLY, CDR2 FYNNEI. The CDR3 is CASREDRPTGELFF. The CDR3, as DNA: TGTGCCAGCAGAGAGGACAGACCCACCGGGGAGCTGTTTTTT.

This clonotype was observed a few times. The chain uses TRBV5-1 and TRBJ2-7; D might be TRBD1 or TRBD2, each matching 5 bases. V was pared by 2 bases and J by 2 bases, with 14 bases between. Germline CDR1 and CDR2: SGHRS and YFSETQ. This CDR3 contains 15 residues. The CDR3 here is CASSFGGARAYEQYF. The CDR3 bases are TGCGCCAGCAGCTTTGGGGGAGCGAGGGCCTACGAGCAGTACTTC.

V is TRBV7-9 and J is TRBJ2-7; TRBD1 agrees at 7 bases. The end of the DNA fits TRBJ2-1 better, so the J call may be wrong. Germline V gene data show CDR1 as SEHNR and CDR2 as FQNEAQ (reference sequence). The CDR3 has 14 residues. The CDR3 sequence: CASSTTGRGDEQFF. The CDR3 DNA sequence: TGTGCCAGCAGCACGACAGGGAGAGGTGATGAGCAGTTCTTC.

V and J are TRBV6-1 and TRBJ2-7; the match to TRBD1 covers 8 bases. The ends lost 10 bases at V and 2 bases at J; junction bases unmatched: 7. Germline assignment: CDR1 MNHNS and CDR2 SASEGT. The CDR3 length is 13 residues. In nucleotides, the CDR3 is TGTGCCACAGGAGGACAGGGCACCTACGAGCAGTACTTC. This gives the protein CATGGQGTYEQYF.

This clonotype was seen a few times. The gene calls are TRBV19 and TRBJ1-4; tentatively, D is TRBD1 (5 bases). CDR3 length equals 12 residues. Trimming left V 8 bases short and J 8 bases short, with 12 bases between. Germline V gene lookup returns CDR1 LNHDA and CDR2 SQIVND (reference sequence). CDR3 sequence: CASGTEYEKLFF. Written as DNA, the CDR3 is TGTGCCAGTGGGACTGAGTACGAAAAACTGTTTTTT.

As concerns this clonotype: A read error is possible here, since a much larger clone lies one base away. The chain is built from TRBV7-2 and TRBJ2-5; 8 positions agree with TRBD2. Germline loops: CDR1 SGHTA, CDR2 FQGNSA. This CDR3 contains 15 residues. The DNA for the CDR3 is TGTGTCAGCAGCTTAAGGTCGGGAGGGCTGGAGACCCAGTACTTC. Translation: CVSSLRSGGLETQYF.

V and J are TRBV29-1 and TRBJ1-2; weak D call: TRBD1 (6 bases). This CDR3 comprises 13 residues. CDR1 and CDR2 (germline): SQVTM, ANQGSEA. Trimming stripped 4 bases from V and 1 base from J, with 10 bases between. DNA of the CDR3: TGCAGCGTTGTGGGGACAAGTAACTATGGCTACACCTTC. Its translation: CSVVGTSNYGYTF.

This clonotype was picked up a small number of times. This rearrangement joins TRBV5-8 to TRBJ2-7; the D is unclear. Per the germline V gene, CDR1 is SGHTS and CDR2 is YDEGEE. The CDR3 has 15 amino acids. Trimming took 4 bases from V and 9 from J, leaving 23 bases between them. The CDR3 sequence: CASSINTVGHLGQYF. As DNA, the CDR3 is TGTGCCAGCAGCATTAACACGGTCGGTCACTTGGGGCAGTACTTC.

This clonotype was seen only a few times. CDR3 coding DNA: TGTGCCAGCAGTAGCTTAGCTCTGGCCTACGAGCAGTACTTC. The encoded protein is CASSSLALAYEQYF. V and J are TRBV2 and TRBJ2-7; D unclear. Germline V gene lookup returns CDR1 SNHLY and CDR2 FYNNEI. Trimming stripped 5 bases from V and 2 bases from J, with 13 bases between. The CDR3 is 14 amino acids.

The gene calls are TRBV10-3 and TRBJ2-2; the D is unclear. The length of the CDR3 is 11 residues. V lost 10 bases and J 0 bases, leaving 3 bases between the germline ends. Germline V gene sequence: CDR1 ENHRY, CDR2 SYGVKD. This CDR3 is CARANTGELFF. CDR3 DNA: TGTGCCAGAGCGAACACCGGGGAGCTGTTTTTT.

V and J are TRBV5-1 and TRBJ2-5; 10 positions agree with TRBD2. The CDR3 sequence is 16 residues long. J lost 2 bases, V lost 1 base, and 5 bases had no gene match. Germline values: CDR1 SGHRS, CDR2 YFSETQ. The CDR3 nucleotides are TGCGCCAGCAGCTTGTCGCTAGCGGGGGCACAAGAGACCCAGTACTTC. Residues: CASSLSLAGAQETQYF.

At least ten counts were recorded for this clonotype. The CDR3 loop is CATGGQGESPLHF. CDR3 DNA sequence: TGTGCCACCGGGGGACAGGGTGAATCACCCCTCCACTTT. The rearrangement uses TRBV10-3 and TRBJ1-6; 9 bases line up with TRBD1. The germline V gene has CDR1 ENHRY and CDR2 SYGVKD. With 10 bases clipped from V and 10 bases from J, the junction kept 8 bases outside the gene matches. The CDR3 extends over 13 amino acids.

The chain recombines TRBV29-1 with TRBJ1-2; TRBD1 aligns across 9 bases. The CDR3 loop spans 13 amino acids. The germline V gene has CDR1 SQVTM and CDR2 ANQGSEA. With 3 bases clipped from V and 6 bases from J, the junction kept 5 bases outside the gene matches. The CDR3: CSVEAQGANGYTF. The CDR3, as DNA: TGCAGCGTTGAGGCACAGGGGGCGAATGGCTACACCTTC. Supplemented by reference TRBV29-1 and TRBJ1-2, the full variable domain reads SAVISQKPSRDICQRGTSLTIQCQVDSQVTMMFWYRQQPGQSLTLIATANQGSEATYESGFVIDKFPISRPNLTFSTLTVSNMSPEDSSIYLCSVEAQGANGYTFGSGTRLTVV.

The chain combines TRBV7-8 with TRBJ2-5; D tentatively fits TRBD1 or TRBD2 (6 bases each). CDR1 and CDR2 (germline): SGHVS, FQNEAQ. Between the trimmed V and J ends, which lost 5 bases and 5 bases, there was a span of 15 bases. CDR3 length equals 14 residues. CDR3 sequence reads: CASSQVGGMETQYF. In DNA form, the CDR3 reads TGTGCCAGCAGCCAAGTAGGGGGGATGGAGACCCAGTACTTC.

V and J are TRBV9 and TRBJ2-5; D gene ambiguous. Germline values: CDR1 SGDLS, CDR2 YYNGEE. Trimming left V 4 bases short and J 2 bases short, with 9 bases between. This CDR3 is 13 amino acids long. Here the CDR3 DNA reads TGTGCCAGCAGCCAAGAGCAGCAAGAGACCCAGTACTTC. This codes for CASSQEQQETQYF.

The J gene is TRBJ2-5, the V gene TRBV5-6; tentatively, D is TRBD1 (5 bases). The CDR3 is made up of 15 amino acids. The germline CDR1 and CDR2 sequences are SGHDT and YYEEEE. The germline V and J ends were trimmed by 3 bases and 2 bases, with 14 bases remaining between them. The CDR3 bases are TGTGCCAGCAGCTCCGGGTGGGGCTTTCAAGAGACCCAGTACTTC. It specifies CASSSGWGFQETQYF.